This T cell receptor beta chain was retrieved from a study of OX40 agonist ivuxolimab in advanced cancers. At the level of the study: Hepatocellular carcinoma, melanoma, renal cell or head and neck cancer was diagnosed in the dose-escalation patients.

CDR1 is MNHEY and CDR2 is SMNVEV in the germline V gene (reference sequence). This CDR3 contains 14 residues. V gave up 2 bases and J gave up 2 bases, with 10 bases separating them. Clones were read by immunoSEQ multiplex PCR, and TCRdb kept only the in-frame ones, dropping some. In the table there are tens of thousands of clones, around 85% of which are singletons. Sequences were derived from CD4+ or CD8+ T cells sorted from blood, sampled in a trial of the OX40 agonist ivuxolimab. This clonotype was sampled from an adult with an advanced solid tumor such as melanoma, head and neck, liver or kidney cancer. The chain joins TRBV27 to TRBJ2-7; D is uncertain. CDR3 coding DNA: TGTGCCAGCAGTTTAGGTGGGCGGACCTACGAGCAGTACTTC. It translates to CASSLGGRTYEQYF.